Following are 5 T cell receptor beta chains from one sample sequenced in a study of PD-1 blockade in mismatch repair-deficient tumors. The data were produced by immunoSEQ multiplex PCR, yet TCRdb's version contains in-frame clones alone and is incomplete. Among roughly 130,000 clones listed, roughly 90% were seen once. This sample comprised peripheral blood, obtained approximately 71 weeks after starting pembrolizumab. The source of these receptors is an adult with mismatch repair-deficient cancer.

The DNA of the CDR3 is TGTGCCAGCAGTTTGCCGACGGCCAATCAGCCCCAGCATTTT. It codes for CASSLPTANQPQHF. The genes are TRBV6-6 and TRBJ1-5; no clear D gene. Per the germline V gene, CDR1 is MNHNY and CDR2 is SVGAGI (reference sequence). The CDR3 has 14 residues. With 4 bases removed from V and 3 bases from J, the gap between germline ends came to 10 bases.

The rearrangement joins TRBV6-1 to TRBJ2-2; 9 bases are a match to TRBD2. The CDR3 runs 15 residues. After removal of 2 bases from V and 6 bases from J, the junction contained 4 bases not matched to a gene. The germline gives CDR1 MNHNS, CDR2 SASEGT. The CDR3 bases are TGTGCCAGCAGTGAATGGAGACTAGCGGCCGGGGAGCTGTTTTTT. Protein: CASSEWRLAAGELFF.

The chain carries TRBV27 and TRBJ2-7; D is uncertain. The CDR3 consists of 14 residues. V lost 3 bases and J 7 bases, leaving 16 bases between the germline ends. Germline-derived CDR1 and CDR2 are MNHEY and SMNVEV (reference sequence). The CDR3 region is CASSFRPIGFEQYF. The CDR3 DNA reads as TGTGCCAGCAGTTTTCGCCCAATCGGGTTTGAGCAGTACTTC.

The chain links TRBV5-1 to TRBJ1-1; 7 bases align to TRBD1. CDR1 and CDR2 from the germline V gene are SGHRS and YFSETQ. The CDR3 is 17 residues long. V shed 4 bases, J shed 0 bases, and the junction held 12 bases outside the gene matches. CDR3 DNA sequence: TGCGCCAGCAGCGGAACAGGGGCCTATGGAATGAACACTGAAGCTTTCTTT. Amino acid sequence: CASSGTGAYGMNTEAFF.

The rearrangement links TRBV20-1 to TRBJ2-1; D is unclear. The CDR3 length is 11 residues. The germline V gene has CDR1 DFQATT and CDR2 SNEGSKA (reference sequence). Trimming left V 3 bases short and J 8 bases short, with 8 bases between. The CDR3 DNA follows: TGCAGTGCTAGCCCAACGTATGAGCAGTTCTTC. Protein: CSASPTYEQFF.